The clone carrying this TCR beta chain was counted many times. Its antigen is currently unknown. The CDR3 length is 15 residues. Unmatched junction bases numbered 2, after V lost 4 bases and J lost 2 bases. MiXCR was run by TCRdb on the reads, yielding one entry per CDR3 protein. The sample gives fewer than 650,000 distinct CDR3 sequences, about 39% of which show up once; about 48% is in the top ten. The sample is drawn from a study of T cell repertoires in cytomegalovirus infection. The sequence was collected from a human donor in good health (CMV status not recorded). Some clones in this sample may be carry-over from other donors' samples. The source was cultured PBMCs, collected from culture after CMV antigen stimulation. V usage is TRBV12-3 or TRBV12-4 and J usage is TRBJ1-6; TRBD1 aligns across 7 bases. CDR3 in DNA: TGTGCCAGCAGTTCCGGGACAGCCTATAATTCACCCCTCCACTTT. Its protein product is CASSSGTAYNSPLHF.